These 27 T cell receptor beta chains share one sample of origin, sequenced in a study of blood T cells in healthy people across ages. PCR was performed a second time for about 6 to 12 cycles using a sample-barcoded 5' primer and a J-beta primer mix. One entry per CDR3 protein, called by TCRdb with MiXCR from the 5' RACE reads. The sample consists of hundreds of thousands of distinct CDR3 sequences, approximately 51% of them appearing once. The source material was blood. Receptors originate from a man in his 60s in good health.

The chain carries TRBV29-1 and TRBJ1-2; D unresolved. The CDR3 totals 12 residues. The ends were cut back, 1 base at V and 12 bases at J, with 15 bases in the middle. The germline gives CDR1 SQVTM, CDR2 ANQGSEA. Here the CDR3 reads CSVEVGSASHTF. The DNA for the CDR3 is TGCAGCGTTGAAGTTGGCAGCGCAAGCCACACCTTC.

The sample holds many counts of this clonotype. The chain combines TRBV19 with TRBJ2-7, with D perhaps matching TRBD1 (6 bases). Germline V gives CDR1 LNHDA, CDR2 SQIVND (reference sequence). V dropped 5 bases and J dropped 3 bases, with 11 bases sitting between them. The CDR3 is 13 residues long. This CDR3 is CASSPRTVYEQYF. CDR3 coding DNA: TGTGCCAGTAGTCCCAGGACAGTCTACGAGCAGTACTTC.

Of note for this clonotype: A much larger clone sits a single nucleotide away, making a read error possible. The rearrangement links TRBV19 to TRBJ1-1; no reliable D call. The CDR3 runs to 13 residues. The germline gives CDR1 LNHDA, CDR2 SQIVND (reference sequence). V shed 5 bases and J shed 9 bases, with 16 bases lying between them. The CDR3 region has the DNA TGTGCCAGTAGTGCGGCGATGCGAACTAAAGCTTTCTTT. It is translated as CASSAAMRTKAFF.

The chain is built from TRBV6-1 and TRBJ2-7; TRBD1 aligns across 8 bases. Looked up from germline, CDR1 is MNHNS and CDR2 is SASEGT. V lost 5 bases to trimming and J lost 3 bases; unmatched junction nucleotides: 15. CDR3 length: 17 amino acids. This CDR3 is CASSRAPTGVAIYEQYF. As DNA, the CDR3 is TGTGCCAGCAGTCGAGCCCCGACAGGGGTTGCGATCTACGAGCAGTACTTC.

The V call is TRBV6-5, the J call TRBJ2-7; 7 bases map to TRBD2. Germline CDR1 and CDR2: MNHEY and SVGAGI. With 0 bases clipped from V and 4 bases from J, the junction kept 6 bases outside the gene matches. This CDR3 contains 15 residues. The CDR3 reads CASSYSRGGSYEQYF. CDR3 coding DNA: TGTGCCAGCAGTTACTCCCGCGGCGGGAGTTACGAGCAGTACTTC.

This rearrangement joins TRBV12-3 or TRBV12-4 to TRBJ2-1; weak D call: TRBD2 (6 bases). V was shortened by 7 bases and J by 6 bases, with 19 bases between the two germline ends. This CDR3 has 15 amino acids. CDR3 coding DNA: TGTGCCAGCACTCTACTGGCGGGAACTCCCAATGAGCAGTTCTTC. Translation: CASTLLAGTPNEQFF.

The rearrangement links TRBV6-5 to TRBJ1-5; no firm D call. Germline CDR1 and CDR2: MNHEY and SVGAGI. The CDR3 covers 13 residues. V was cut by 0 bases and J by 4 bases, with 4 bases left in between. The CDR3 is CASSYSINQPQHF. The DNA of the CDR3 is TGTGCCAGCAGTTACTCGATTAATCAGCCCCAGCATTTT.

The V call is TRBV9, the J call TRBJ2-2; TRBD2 matches at 12 bases. The ends lost 0 bases at V and 3 bases at J; junction bases unmatched: 3. CDR3 length: 17 amino acids. The germline CDR1 and CDR2 sequences are SGDLS and YYNGEE. The CDR3 bases are TGTGCCAGCAGCGTAGAACTAGCGGGGGGACACACCGGGGAGCTGTTTTTT. This encodes CASSVELAGGHTGELFF. The whole variable domain, remainder taken from reference TRBV9 and TRBJ2-2, is DSGVTQTPKHLITATGQRVTLRCSPRSGDLSVYWYQQSLDQGLQFLIQYYNGEERAKGNILERFSAQQFPDLHSELNLSSLELGDSALYFCASSVELAGGHTGELFFGEGSRLTVL.

The genes are TRBV10-3 and TRBJ1-2, with unresolved D. CDR3 length: 17 residues. Germline lookup yields CDR1 ENHRY and CDR2 SYGVKD. Trimming took 3 bases from V and 2 from J, leaving 19 bases between them. In DNA form, the CDR3 reads TGTGCCATCAGTGAAAGACGGAACAGAGCTGGGAACTATGGCTACACCTTC. Protein: CAISERRNRAGNYGYTF.

V gene TRBV5-6 combines with J gene TRBJ2-3; D might be TRBD1 (5 bases). The germline CDR1 and CDR2 sequences are SGHDT and YYEEEE. The V end was cut by 2 bases, the J end by 1 base, with 8 bases between. The CDR3 consists of 14 residues. This CDR3 reads CASSFRDGTDTQYF. CDR3 sequence (DNA): TGTGCCAGCAGCTTCAGGGATGGCACAGATACGCAGTATTTT.

The sample holds a few counts of this clonotype. The chain carries TRBV10-3 and TRBJ2-6; 7 positions match TRBD1. The CDR3 spans 17 residues. From germline, CDR1 is ENHRY and CDR2 SYGVKD. Trimming removed 2 bases from V and 0 bases from J; junction bases left unmatched: 4. CDR3 amino acids: CAISEVTGDSGANVLTF. The CDR3 DNA follows: TGTGCCATCAGTGAGGTAACAGGGGACTCTGGGGCCAACGTCCTGACTTTC.

The chain is built from TRBV5-1 and TRBJ2-4; possible D gene TRBD1, 5 bases. The J call is uncertain, as TRBJ2-7 better fits the DNA end. Germline V gene sequence: CDR1 SGHRS, CDR2 YFSETQ. The CDR3 is 13 amino acids. CDR3 sequence reads: CASSLGAGHEQYF. CDR3 DNA: TGCGCCAGCAGCTTGGGCGCAGGGCACGAGCAGTACTTC.

This rearrangement joins TRBV6-5 to TRBJ1-5; 11 bases are shared with TRBD1. Germline-derived CDR1 and CDR2 are MNHEY and SVGAGI. The CDR3 is 15 amino acids. Trimming removed 5 bases from V and 4 bases from J; junction bases left unmatched: 4. Written as DNA, the CDR3 is TGTGCCAGCAGTCGCGGGACAGGGGGAAATCAGCCCCAGCATTTT. The encoded protein is CASSRGTGGNQPQHF.

The CDR3 DNA reads as TGTGCCAGCAGTTTGGGGACTAGCAAACACAATGAGCAGTACTTC. Protein sequence: CASSLGTSKHNEQYF. The V and J genes are TRBV6-5 and TRBJ2-1; 9 bases line up with TRBD2. The J call may be faulty, since TRBJ2-7 better matches the DNA end. The CDR3 runs to 15 residues. Germline values: CDR1 MNHEY, CDR2 SVGAGI.

V and J are TRBV29-1 and TRBJ1-1; D gene unclear. With 7 bases removed from V and 4 bases from J, the gap between germline ends came to 13 bases. Per the germline V gene, CDR1 is SQVTM and CDR2 is ANQGSEA. This CDR3 comprises 12 residues. The CDR3 DNA sequence: TGCAGCGGGCAGGAATCGACCACTGAAGCTTTCTTT. Translation: CSGQESTTEAFF.

J is TRBJ1-1 and V is TRBV6-5, with no clear D. The germline V gene has CDR1 MNHEY and CDR2 SVGAGI. Trimming cost V 0 bases and J 11 bases, with 13 bases left between them. The CDR3 sequence is 13 residues long. The CDR3 here is CASSYSFGFRAFF. The CDR3, as DNA: TGTGCCAGCAGTTACTCGTTTGGATTTCGGGCTTTCTTT.

This clonotype appeared a few times. The gene calls are TRBV7-2 and TRBJ2-3; no clear D. CDR1 and CDR2 from the germline V gene are SGHTA and FQGNSA. The CDR3 is made up of 15 amino acids. V gave up 5 bases and J gave up 0 bases, with 12 bases separating them. The CDR3 DNA reads TGTGCCAGCAGCCCCGTGGGTGGGAGCACAGATACGCAGTATTTT. This gives the protein CASSPVGGSTDTQYF.

The chain is built from TRBV6-5 and TRBJ2-7, with 9 bases identical to TRBD2. The DNA end lines up better with TRBJ2-5; the J call may be wrong. CDR1 and CDR2 from the germline V gene are MNHEY and SVGAGI. CDR3 size: 15 residues. The CDR3, as DNA: TGTGCCAGCAGGCGTAGCGGGGGTACACAAGAGACCCAGTACTTC. This encodes CASRRSGGTQETQYF.

The chain couples TRBV5-1 to TRBJ2-5; TRBD2 agrees at 8 bases. The end of the DNA aligns better with TRBJ2-7, so the J call may be wrong. The CDR3 is 14 residues long. The germline CDR1 and CDR2 sequences are SGHRS and YFSETQ. CDR3 protein: CASSFASGLDEQYF. For the CDR3, the DNA is TGCGCCAGCAGCTTCGCTAGCGGGCTCGACGAGCAGTACTTC.

This clonotype was counted a few times. The rearrangement joins TRBV10-2 to TRBJ2-7; 8 positions match TRBD2. This CDR3 is built from 16 residues. The ends lost 4 bases at V and 2 bases at J; junction bases unmatched: 10. Germline-derived CDR1 and CDR2 are WSHSY and SAAADI. CDR3 loop: CASSGSGGRPPYEQYF. CDR3 nucleotide sequence: TGCGCCAGCAGTGGGAGTGGCGGGAGGCCCCCCTACGAGCAGTACTTC.

This chain uses TRBV28 with TRBJ2-3, with TRBD2 identical over 10 bases. Trimming took 6 bases from V and 2 from J; bases not matched to a gene: 8. CDR1 MDHEN and CDR2 SYDVKM come from the germline V gene. The CDR3 has 16 residues. The CDR3 bases are TGTGCCAGCAGCCCCTGGACTAGCGGCCACACAGATACGCAGTATTTT. This sequence encodes CASSPWTSGHTDTQYF.

The chain uses TRBV7-2 and TRBJ2-7; 10 bases agree with TRBD1. The CDR3 sequence is 18 residues long. The germline V gene has CDR1 SGHTA and CDR2 FQGNSA. After removal of 3 bases from V and 4 bases from J, the junction contained 15 bases not matched to a gene. CDR3 amino acids: CASSFPFRTGGSPYEQYF. DNA for the CDR3: TGTGCCAGCAGCTTCCCGTTCCGGACAGGGGGGAGTCCTTACGAGCAGTACTTC.

This clonotype was found a few times. The CDR3 coding sequence is TGCAGTGCTAGAGGAGGCGGACTTGGGGAGCAGTACTTC. Translating gives CSARGGGLGEQYF. The chain employs TRBV20-1 and TRBJ2-5, with D possibly TRBD2 on 5 matching bases. V lost 1 base to trimming and J lost 11 bases, with 17 bases between them. This CDR3 is 13 amino acids long. Germline CDR1 and CDR2: DFQATT and SNEGSKA (reference sequence).

This chain connects TRBV28 to TRBJ2-7; 7 nucleotides agree with TRBD2. This CDR3 has 13 residues. V shed 10 bases and J 4 bases; nucleotides not matched to a gene: 10. CDR1 is MDHEN, CDR2 SYDVKM, per germline. CDR3 sequence reads: CATYGGSRYEQYF. CDR3 in DNA: TGTGCCACCTACGGCGGGAGTCGGTACGAGCAGTACTTC.

The rearrangement joins TRBV12-3 or TRBV12-4 to TRBJ2-1; no clear D gene. The CDR3 runs 15 residues. Trimming removed 3 bases at V and 8 bases at J, with 17 bases between. DNA for the CDR3: TGTGCCAGCAGTTTTGGCCAGAGCACGACCTATGAGCAGTTCTTC. Translated, it gives CASSFGQSTTYEQFF.

This sequence joins TRBV29-1 and TRBJ1-2; TRBD1 agrees at 7 bases. Trimming at V came to 7 bases and at J to 4 bases, leaving 6 bases not matched to a gene. Germline values: CDR1 SQVTM, CDR2 ANQGSEA. The CDR3 consists of 12 residues. CDR3 sequence (DNA): TGCAGCGGCAAAGACAGGGCCTATGGCTACACCTTC. Translation: CSGKDRAYGYTF.

CDR3 nucleotides: TGTGCCAGCAGCCAAGATCGACTAGCGGGAGACGGGCAGTACTTC. Protein sequence: CASSQDRLAGDGQYF. The V gene is TRBV4-2, the J gene TRBJ2-7; 12 positions match TRBD2. The CDR3 is made up of 15 amino acids. In germline, CDR1 is LGHNA, CDR2 YNFKEQ. V was clipped by 0 bases and J by 9 bases; unmatched bases: 6.